This TCR beta chain was profiled in a study of cytomegalovirus exposure and HLA in healthy donors. Germline V gene data show CDR1 as MDHEN and CDR2 as SYDVKM. This CDR3 is built from 21 residues. Trimming removed 5 bases at V and 2 bases at J, with 32 bases between. Broader study findings: Among donors in an Asian-associated ancestry cluster, a later analysis reportedly found fewer N-insertions than the approximately 700-donor mean. Reportedly, diagnosis of cytomegalovirus status by the classifier showed high specificity and sensitivity.

PCR employed 60 Vbeta and 13 Jbeta primers. Measured with immunoSEQ multiplex PCR; TCRdb has only the in-frame clones, and not every one. The sample has some 210,000 clones, about three quarters seen once. Worth noting for this clone: Its matching antigen is unknown.

The source material was PBMCs. The sequence was obtained from a woman in her twenties or thirties in good health and CMV-seropositive. The chain employs TRBV28 and TRBJ2-3, with a weak D call TRBD2 (6 bases). The CDR3 here is CASSGLNHRPGTFSPTDTQYF. CDR3 DNA: TGTGCCAGCAGTGGTCTCAACCATCGTCCCGGGACTTTTTCCCCCACAGATACGCAGTATTTT.